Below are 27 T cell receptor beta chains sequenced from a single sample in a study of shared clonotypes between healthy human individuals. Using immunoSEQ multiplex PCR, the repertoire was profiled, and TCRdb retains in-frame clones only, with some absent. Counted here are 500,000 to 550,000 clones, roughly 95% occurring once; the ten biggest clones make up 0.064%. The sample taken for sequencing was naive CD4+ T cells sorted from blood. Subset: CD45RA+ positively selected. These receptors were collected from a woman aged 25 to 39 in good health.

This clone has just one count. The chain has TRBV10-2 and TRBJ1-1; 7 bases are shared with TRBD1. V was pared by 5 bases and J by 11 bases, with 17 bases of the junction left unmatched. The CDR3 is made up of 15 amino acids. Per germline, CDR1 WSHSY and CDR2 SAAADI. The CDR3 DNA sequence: TGCGCCAGCAGTAGTCAACAGGGGCCGGCCGGAACGGCTTTCTTT. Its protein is CASSSQQGPAGTAFF.

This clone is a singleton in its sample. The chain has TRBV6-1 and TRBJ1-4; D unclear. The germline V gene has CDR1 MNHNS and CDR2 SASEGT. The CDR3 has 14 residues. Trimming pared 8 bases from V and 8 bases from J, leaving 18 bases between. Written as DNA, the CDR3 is TGTGCCAGCTCACGGACGGTGCAGGTGGAAAAACTGTTTTTT. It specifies CASSRTVQVEKLFF.

The CDR3 coding sequence is TGTGCCAGCAGCACCCAATACGAGCAGTACTTC. This translates into CASSTQYEQYF. J is TRBJ2-7 and V is TRBV7-8; no reliable D call. CDR1 SGHVS and CDR2 FQNEAQ come from the germline V gene. This CDR3 has 11 amino acids. Trimming pared 5 bases from V and 4 bases from J, leaving 6 bases between.

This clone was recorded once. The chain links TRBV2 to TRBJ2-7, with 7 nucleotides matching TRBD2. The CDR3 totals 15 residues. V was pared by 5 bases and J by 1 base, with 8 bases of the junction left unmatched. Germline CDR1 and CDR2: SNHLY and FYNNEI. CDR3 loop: CASSRRLAASYEQYF. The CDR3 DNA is TGTGCCAGCAGTCGCCGACTAGCAGCATCCTACGAGCAGTACTTC.

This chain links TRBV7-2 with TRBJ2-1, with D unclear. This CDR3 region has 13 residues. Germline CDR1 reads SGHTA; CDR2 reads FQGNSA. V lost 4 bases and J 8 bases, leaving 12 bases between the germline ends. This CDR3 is CASSSPVYHEQFF. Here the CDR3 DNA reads TGTGCCAGCAGCTCGCCTGTGTACCATGAGCAGTTCTTC.

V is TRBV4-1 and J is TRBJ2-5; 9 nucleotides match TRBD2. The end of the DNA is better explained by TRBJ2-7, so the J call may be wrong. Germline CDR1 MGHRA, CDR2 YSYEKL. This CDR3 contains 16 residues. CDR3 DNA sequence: TGCGCCAGCAGCCAAATAGCGGGAGTGCAGTCCTACGAGCAGTACTTC. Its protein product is CASSQIAGVQSYEQYF.

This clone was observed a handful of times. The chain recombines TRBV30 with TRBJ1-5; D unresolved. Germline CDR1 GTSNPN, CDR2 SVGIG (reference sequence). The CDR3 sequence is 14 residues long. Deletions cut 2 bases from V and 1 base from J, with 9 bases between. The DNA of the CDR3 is TGTGCCTGGAGTCCTGGGATAAGCAATCAGCCCCAGCATTTT. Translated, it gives CAWSPGISNQPQHF.

The chain's CDR3 is CAIRAGVAGGPVNNEQFF. DNA for the CDR3: TGTGCCATCAGGGCTGGGGTAGCGGGAGGGCCGGTCAACAATGAGCAGTTCTTC. This chain links TRBV10-3 with TRBJ2-1; TRBD2 agrees at 11 bases. Trimming took 6 bases from V and 5 from J; bases not matched to a gene: 15. The CDR3 is 18 residues long. Germline values: CDR1 ENHRY, CDR2 SYGVKD.

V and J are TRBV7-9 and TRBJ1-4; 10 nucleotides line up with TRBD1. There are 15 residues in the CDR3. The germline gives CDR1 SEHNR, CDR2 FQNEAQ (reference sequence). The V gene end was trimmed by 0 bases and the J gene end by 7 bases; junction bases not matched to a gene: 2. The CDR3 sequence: CASSLAWTGGEKLFF. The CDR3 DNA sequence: TGTGCCAGCAGCTTAGCCTGGACAGGGGGTGAAAAACTGTTTTTT.

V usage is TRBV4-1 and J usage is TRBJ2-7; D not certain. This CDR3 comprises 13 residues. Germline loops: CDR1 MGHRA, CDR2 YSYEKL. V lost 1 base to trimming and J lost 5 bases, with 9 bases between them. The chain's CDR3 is CASSQVDLNEQYF. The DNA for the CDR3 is TGCGCCAGCAGCCAAGTTGACTTGAACGAGCAGTACTTC.

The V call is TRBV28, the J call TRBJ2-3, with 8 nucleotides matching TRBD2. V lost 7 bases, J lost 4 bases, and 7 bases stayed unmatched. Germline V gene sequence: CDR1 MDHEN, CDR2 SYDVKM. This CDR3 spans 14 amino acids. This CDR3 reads CASNPGLVSDTQYF. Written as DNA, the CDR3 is TGTGCCAGCAATCCGGGACTAGTCTCAGATACGCAGTATTTT.

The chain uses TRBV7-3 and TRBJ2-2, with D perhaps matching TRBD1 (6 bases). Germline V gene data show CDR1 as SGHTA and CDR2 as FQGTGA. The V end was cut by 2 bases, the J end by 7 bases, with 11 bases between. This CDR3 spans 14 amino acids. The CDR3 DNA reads TGTGCCAGCAGCTTACGCAGGGGTGGCGGGGAGCTGTTTTTT. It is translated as CASSLRRGGGELFF.

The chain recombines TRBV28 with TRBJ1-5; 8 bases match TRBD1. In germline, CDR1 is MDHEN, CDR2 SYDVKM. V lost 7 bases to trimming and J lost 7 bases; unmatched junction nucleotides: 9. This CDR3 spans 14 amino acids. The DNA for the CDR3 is TGTGCCAGCAAGAGTGGACAGGGTGAACAGCCCCAGCATTTT. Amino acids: CASKSGQGEQPQHF.

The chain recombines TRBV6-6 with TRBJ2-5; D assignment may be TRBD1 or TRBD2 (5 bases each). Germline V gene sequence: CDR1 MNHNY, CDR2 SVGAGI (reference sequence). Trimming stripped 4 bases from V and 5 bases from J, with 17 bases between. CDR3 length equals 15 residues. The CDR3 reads CASSSGPVGEETQYF. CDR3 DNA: TGTGCCAGCAGTTCCGGCCCGGTGGGGGAGGAGACCCAGTACTTC.

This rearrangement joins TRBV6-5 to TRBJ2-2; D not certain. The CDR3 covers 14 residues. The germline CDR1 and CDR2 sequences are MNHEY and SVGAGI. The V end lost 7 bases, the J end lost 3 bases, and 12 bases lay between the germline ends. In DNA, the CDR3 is TGTGCCAGCACTCCAGAGACTTACACCGGGGAGCTGTTTTTT. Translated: CASTPETYTGELFF.

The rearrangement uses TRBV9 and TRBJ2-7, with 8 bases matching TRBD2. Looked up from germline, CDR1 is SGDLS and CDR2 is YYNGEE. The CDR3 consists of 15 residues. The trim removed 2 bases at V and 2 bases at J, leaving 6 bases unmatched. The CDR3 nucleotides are TGTGCCAGCAGCGTCGCTAGCGGGTCCACCTACGAGCAGTACTTC. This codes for CASSVASGSTYEQYF. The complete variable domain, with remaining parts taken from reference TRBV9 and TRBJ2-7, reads DSGVTQTPKHLITATGQRVTLRCSPRSGDLSVYWYQQSLDQGLQFLIQYYNGEERAKGNILERFSAQQFPDLHSELNLSSLELGDSALYFCASSVASGSTYEQYFGPGTRLTVT.

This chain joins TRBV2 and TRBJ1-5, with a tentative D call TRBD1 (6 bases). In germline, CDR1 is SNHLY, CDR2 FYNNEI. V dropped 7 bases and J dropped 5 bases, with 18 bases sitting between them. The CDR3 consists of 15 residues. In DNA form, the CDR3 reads TGTGCCAGCAACCCTACTACAGGGTTCGATCAGCCCCAGCATTTT. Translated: CASNPTTGFDQPQHF.

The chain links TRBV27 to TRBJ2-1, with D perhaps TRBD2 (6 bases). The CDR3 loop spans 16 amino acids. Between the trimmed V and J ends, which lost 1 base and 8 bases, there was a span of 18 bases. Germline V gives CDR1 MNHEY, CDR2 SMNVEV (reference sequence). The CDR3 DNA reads TGTGCCAGCAGTTTATTGCCCGGGACTGGCCCCCATGAGCAGTTCTTC. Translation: CASSLLPGTGPHEQFF.

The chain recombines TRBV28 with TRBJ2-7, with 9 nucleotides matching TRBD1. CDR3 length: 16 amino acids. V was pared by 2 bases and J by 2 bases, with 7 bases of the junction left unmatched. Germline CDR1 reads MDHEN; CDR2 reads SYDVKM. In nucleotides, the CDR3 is TGTGCCAGCAGTTTAGGGACAGGGCTCCTCCCCTACGAGCAGTACTTC. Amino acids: CASSLGTGLLPYEQYF. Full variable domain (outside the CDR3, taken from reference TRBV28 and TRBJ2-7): DVKVTQSSRYLVKRTGEKVFLECVQDMDHENMFWYRQDPGLGLRLIYFSYDVKMKEKGDIPEGYSVSREKKERFSLILESASTNQTSMYLCASSLGTGLLPYEQYFGPGTRLTVT.

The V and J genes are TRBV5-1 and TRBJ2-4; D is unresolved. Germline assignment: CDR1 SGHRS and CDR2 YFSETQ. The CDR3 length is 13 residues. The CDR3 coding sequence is TGCGCAAGTACCGGGCCCACTAAAAACATTCAGTACTTC. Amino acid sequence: CASTGPTKNIQYF.

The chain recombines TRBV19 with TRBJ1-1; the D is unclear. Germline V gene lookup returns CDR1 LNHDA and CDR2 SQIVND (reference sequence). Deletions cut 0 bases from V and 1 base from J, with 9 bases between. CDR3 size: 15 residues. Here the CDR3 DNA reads TGTGCCAGTAGTATAGATCCCAGGACGAACACTGAAGCTTTCTTT. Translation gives CASSIDPRTNTEAFF.

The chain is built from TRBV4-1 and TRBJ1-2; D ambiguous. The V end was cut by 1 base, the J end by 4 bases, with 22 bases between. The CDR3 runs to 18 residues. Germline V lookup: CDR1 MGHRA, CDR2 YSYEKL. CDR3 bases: TGCGCCAGCAGCCAAGGGTGGGTTGGGCGAGGTTTAAGCTATGGCTACACCTTC. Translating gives CASSQGWVGRGLSYGYTF.

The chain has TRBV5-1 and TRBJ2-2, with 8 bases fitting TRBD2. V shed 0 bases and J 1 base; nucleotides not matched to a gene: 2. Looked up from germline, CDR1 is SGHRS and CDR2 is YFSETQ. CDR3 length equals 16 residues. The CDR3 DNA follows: TGCGCCAGCAGCTTGGCGGCGGGAGGGAACACCGGGGAGCTGTTTTTT. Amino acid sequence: CASSLAAGGNTGELFF.

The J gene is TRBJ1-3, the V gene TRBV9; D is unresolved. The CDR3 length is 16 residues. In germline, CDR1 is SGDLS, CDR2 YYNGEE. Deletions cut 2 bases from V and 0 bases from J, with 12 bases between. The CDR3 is CASSVTPKFSGNTIYF. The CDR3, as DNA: TGTGCCAGCAGCGTGACTCCTAAGTTCTCTGGAAACACCATATATTTT.

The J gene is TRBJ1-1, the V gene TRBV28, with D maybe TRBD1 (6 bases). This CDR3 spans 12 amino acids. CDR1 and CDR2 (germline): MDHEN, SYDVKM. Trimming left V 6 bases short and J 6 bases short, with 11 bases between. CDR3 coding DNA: TGTGCCAGCAGCCAGGACAGATCTGAAGCTTTCTTT. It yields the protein CASSQDRSEAFF.

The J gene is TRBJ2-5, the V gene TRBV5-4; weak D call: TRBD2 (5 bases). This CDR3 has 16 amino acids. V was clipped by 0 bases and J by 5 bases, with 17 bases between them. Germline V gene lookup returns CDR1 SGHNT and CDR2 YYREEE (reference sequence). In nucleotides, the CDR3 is TGTGCCAGCAGCTTGGGGACTGTCCGGGCAATGGAGACCCAGTACTTC. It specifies CASSLGTVRAMETQYF.

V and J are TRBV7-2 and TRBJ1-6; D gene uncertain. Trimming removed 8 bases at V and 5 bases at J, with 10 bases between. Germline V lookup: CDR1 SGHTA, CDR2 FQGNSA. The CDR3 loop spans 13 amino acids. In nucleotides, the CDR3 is TGTGCCAGCTCCCGGGTTAATAATTCACCCCTCCACTTT. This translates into CASSRVNNSPLHF.